This TCR beta chain emerged from a study of T cell responses to AZD1222 COVID-19 vaccine. Findings and caveats of the study: Seropositive status at baseline applied to only 6 or 7 AZD1222 recipients. Spike-wide coverage was observed for vaccine-associated CD4 TCRs, with dominant responses at 160-218 and 743-854. Most donors were white British, females outnumbered males, and clonal diversity was possibly underestimated.

About this clone: Its matching antigen is unknown.

The length of the CDR3 is 16 residues. V was clipped by 5 bases and J by 0 bases; unmatched bases: 6. Germline lookup yields CDR1 SEHNR and CDR2 FQNEAQ (reference sequence). Repertoires were generated with immunoSEQ multiplex PCR, while TCRdb's copy carries only in-frame clones and drops some. This sample has about 140,000 clones, with around 90% found just once. This receptor was taken from an adult who received the AZD1222 COVID-19 vaccine. The V gene is TRBV7-9, the J gene TRBJ1-4; 7 bases map to TRBD1. The specimen comprised peripheral blood, sampled 28 days after the second AZD1222 dose. CDR3 loop: CASSTGVRATNEKLFF. Written as DNA, the CDR3 is TGTGCCAGCAGCACAGGGGTGAGGGCAACTAATGAAAAACTGTTTTTT.